This paragraph reports one TCR beta chain. Its antigen is not yet known. Within one base of it there is no much larger clone, and no base qualities were kept. These data are taken from a study of blood T cell repertoires in COVID-19 (dated by TCRdb to about 2020). Regarding the study in general: The collaborator samples originated in the United States, Italy and Spain and spanned the acute and convalescent phases of COVID-19. The material from the prospective study consisted of cDNA or gDNA derived from T cells, B-cell-depleted T cells, or PBMCs. The dataset comprised deeply sampled blood TCRbeta repertoires from subjects exposed to, actively infected with, or recovered from COVID-19. The repertoires were made available in a free public database intended to serve as a resource for research on the immune response to SARS-CoV-2. The samples were drawn from the first 160 participants of the ongoing ImmuneRACE study and from 950 to 1,500 subjects provided by 6 global collaborators. Nearly every sample came with metadata listing a de-identified subject ID, COVID-19 status, age in years and sex. HLA class I and class II types, where available, came from metadata supplied by the sample provider rather than from assay-based typing.

Inclusive of the bounding cysteine and phenylalanine, the CDR3 is 13 residues long. The sequence is cut down to CDR3 DNA, 39 bases in frame from base 1. The germline V gene specifies SQVTM as CDR1 and ANQGSEA as CDR2. Trimming takes 6 bases from V and 0 bases from J, and the germline ends sit 9 bases apart. TCRbeta CDR3 regions were amplified from genomic DNA by means of the immunoSEQ Assay, a bias-controlled multiplex PCR. Per the source publication's procedure: The number of nucleated cells in each sample was estimated from the amplification of reference gene primers within the assay. Sequence reads were collapsed and filtered to measure the absolute abundance of every unique TCRbeta CDR3 rearrangement. For each sample, productive Simpson clonality was calculated by taking the square root of Simpson's diversity index across productive rearrangements. Here the immuneACCESS table is served through TCRdb, limited to in-frame sequences with V and J called. Missing clones are a known gap in these copies; in checked studies unresolved V genes cover under half, and the rest lacks a known reason. V, J and clone size are those of that table, while D and trimming were read from the DNA. The sample profile shows around 250,000 clones; 70% to 85% of them were found once. Approximately 16% of the sample is taken by the ten largest.

Here is what the overall study found, with its caveats: Clinical and demographic metadata were provided uncurated, with the amount varying by source and participant.

In the prospective study, participants were 18 to 89 years old, resided in 20 to 30 geographic areas of the United States, and were enrolled through a virtual design. Cohort assignment in the prospective study relied on participant-reported clinical history from a screening survey and a study questionnaire. For ImmuneRACE Cohort 3, a participant was defined as recovered based on two consecutive negative NP/OP PCR tests, clearance by a healthcare professional, or resolution of symptoms. Mobile phlebotomists in the prospective study collected whole blood, serum and a nasopharyngeal or oropharyngeal swab from every participant. Prospective study participants could optionally give additional blood draws and questionnaires over a roughly two-month period. Before DNA extraction, prospective study blood samples were shipped either frozen or at room temperature.

The sequence is built from TRBV29-1 and TRBJ1-5; no D gene can be assigned with confidence. The sequence was obtained from a man aged 35-49 years who had recovered from COVID-19. The sequencing input was PBMCs or T cells enriched from blood (not recorded which). The CDR3 loop reads CSVRNYSNQPQHF. The sequenced DNA: TGCAGCGTCCGGAACTATAGCAATCAGCCCCAGCATTTT.